This T cell receptor (beta chain) was sequenced during a study of CD8+ T cells in alopecia areata. As for the study in general: Tofacitinib therapy lasting 6 to 18 months was followed by 6 months off drug. Study findings and constraints: Many of the expanded lesional clones endured in scalp and blood while on tofacitinib.

Regarding this clone: Antigen specificity is unknown.

Germline CDR1 and CDR2: MGHRA and YSYEKL. The CDR3 has 16 amino acids. Trimming removed 0 bases from V and 2 bases from J; junction bases left unmatched: 5. The sample's treatment: oral pan-JAK inhibitor, 5-10 mg twice daily. Reverse transcribed after extraction, RNA yielded cDNA as the sequencing template. The data were produced by immunoSEQ multiplex PCR, yet TCRdb's version contains in-frame clones alone and is incomplete. This table holds a few hundred thousand clones, around 43% found once. The chain combines TRBV4-1 with TRBJ2-5, with 8 bases lining up with TRBD1. This TCR came from a human donor with alopecia areata. The input for sequencing was CD4+ T cells sorted from blood, taken at approximately week 39, from a patient treated with tofacitinib. The CDR3 protein is CASSQDQQGVQETQYF. The CDR3 DNA follows: TGCGCCAGCAGCCAAGATCAACAGGGGGTGCAAGAGACCCAGTACTTC.